The T cell receptor beta chain described here comes from a study of tumor-infiltrating lymphocytes in primary liver carcinoma. Study-wide context: The patients comprised men and women between the ages of 30 and 69 years. Each of the growths was stage T1-T3 N0M0, extending about 4.2 to 10 cm across.

With a constant-region primer, TCR beta cDNA was made from 450 to 500 ng of total RNA. Each TCR beta library was derived from three nested multiplex PCR rounds that employed slightly modified ARM-PCR. Each of the first two PCR rounds ran roughly 9 cycles with TRBV1-TRBV30 forward and C-beta reverse primers. Via MiXCR, TCRdb re-called the multiplex PCR reads, giving one row per CDR3 protein. This table has 300,000 to 400,000 distinct CDR3 sequences, less than 70% appearing once. Unsorted whole blood yielded the blood RNA, and germline DNA was also extracted. Peripheral blood, approximately 4.4 milliliters, was collected prior to surgery. Germline assignment: CDR1 MNHEY and CDR2 SVGAGI. CDR3 length equals 13 residues.

The V call is TRBV6-5, the J call TRBJ2-7; D perhaps matches TRBD2 (7 bases). This clonotype originated in a middle-aged man with primary liver carcinoma and hepatitis B virus infection. What was sequenced was peripheral blood. The CDR3 DNA sequence: TGTTTCAGCAGTTACTCGGGGGGCGACGAGCAGTACTTC. Amino acids: CFSSYSGGDEQYF.